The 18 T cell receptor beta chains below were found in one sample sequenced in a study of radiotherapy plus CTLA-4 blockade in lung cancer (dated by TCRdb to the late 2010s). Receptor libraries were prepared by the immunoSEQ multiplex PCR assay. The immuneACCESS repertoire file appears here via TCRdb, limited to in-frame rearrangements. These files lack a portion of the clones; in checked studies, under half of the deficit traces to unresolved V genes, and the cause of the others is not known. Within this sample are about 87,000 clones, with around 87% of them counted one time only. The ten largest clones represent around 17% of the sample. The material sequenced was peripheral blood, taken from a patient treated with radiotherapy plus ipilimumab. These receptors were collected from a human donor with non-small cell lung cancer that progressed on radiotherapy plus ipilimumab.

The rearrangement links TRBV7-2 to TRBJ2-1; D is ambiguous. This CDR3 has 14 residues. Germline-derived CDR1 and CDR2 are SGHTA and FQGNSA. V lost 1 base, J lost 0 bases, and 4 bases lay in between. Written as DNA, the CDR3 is TGTGCCAGCAGCTTAGGTCACTCCTACAATGAGCAGTTCTTC. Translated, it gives CASSLGHSYNEQFF.

The CDR3 nucleotides are TGTGCCAGCAGCTTGGTAGCCCGGGAGAGGAACACTGAAGCTTTCTTT. Translating it yields CASSLVARERNTEAFF. This chain joins TRBV5-8 and TRBJ1-1; no clear D. The CDR3 runs 16 residues. Germline assignment: CDR1 SGHTS and CDR2 YDEGEE. Trimming removed 0 bases from V and 1 base from J, with 13 bases in between.

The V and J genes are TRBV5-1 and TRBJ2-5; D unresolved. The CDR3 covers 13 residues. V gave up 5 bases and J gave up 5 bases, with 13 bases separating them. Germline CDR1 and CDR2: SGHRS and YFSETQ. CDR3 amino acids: CASRFAEEETQYF. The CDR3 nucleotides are TGCGCCAGCAGGTTTGCAGAGGAGGAGACCCAGTACTTC.

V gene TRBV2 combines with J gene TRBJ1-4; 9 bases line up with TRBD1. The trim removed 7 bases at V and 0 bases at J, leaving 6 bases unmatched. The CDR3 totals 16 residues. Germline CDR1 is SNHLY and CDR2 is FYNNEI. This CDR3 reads CASTQDRGSTNEKLFF. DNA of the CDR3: TGTGCCAGCACCCAAGACAGGGGGTCAACTAATGAAAAACTGTTTTTT.

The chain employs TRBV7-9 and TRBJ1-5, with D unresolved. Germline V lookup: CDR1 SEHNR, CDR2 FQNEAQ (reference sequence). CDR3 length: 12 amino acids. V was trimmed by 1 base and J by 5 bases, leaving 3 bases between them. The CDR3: CASSLDDQPQHF. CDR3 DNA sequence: TGTGCCAGCAGCTTAGACGATCAGCCCCAGCATTTT.

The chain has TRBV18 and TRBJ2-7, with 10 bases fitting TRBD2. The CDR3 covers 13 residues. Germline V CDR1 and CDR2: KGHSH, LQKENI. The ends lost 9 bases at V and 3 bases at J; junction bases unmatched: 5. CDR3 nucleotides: TGTGCCAGTTATAGCGGGGGGAGCTACGAGCAGTACTTC. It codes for CASYSGGSYEQYF. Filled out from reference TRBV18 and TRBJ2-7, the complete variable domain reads NAGVMQNPRHLVRRRGQEARLRCSPMKGHSHVYWYRQLPEEGLKFMVYLQKENIIDESGMPKERFSAEFPKEGPSILRIQQVVRGDSAAYFCASYSGGSYEQYFGPGTRLTVT.

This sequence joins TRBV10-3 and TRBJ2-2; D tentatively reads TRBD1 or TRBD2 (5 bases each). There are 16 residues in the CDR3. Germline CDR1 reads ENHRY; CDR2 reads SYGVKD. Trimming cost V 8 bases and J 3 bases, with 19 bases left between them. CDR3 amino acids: CAIDSSDGGYTGELFF. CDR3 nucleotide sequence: TGTGCCATCGACAGTTCGGACGGAGGATACACCGGGGAGCTGTTTTTT.

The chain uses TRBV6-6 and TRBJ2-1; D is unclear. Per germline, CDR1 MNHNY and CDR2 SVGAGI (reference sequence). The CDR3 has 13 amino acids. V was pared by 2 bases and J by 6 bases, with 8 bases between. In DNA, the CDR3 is TGTGCCAGCAGTTACCACCCTTCCAATGAGCAGTTCTTC. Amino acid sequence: CASSYHPSNEQFF.

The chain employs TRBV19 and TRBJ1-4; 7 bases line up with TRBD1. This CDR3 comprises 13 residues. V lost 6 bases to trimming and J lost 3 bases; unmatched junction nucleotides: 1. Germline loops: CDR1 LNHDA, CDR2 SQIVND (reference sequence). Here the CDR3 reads CASSGTANEKLFF. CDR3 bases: TGTGCCAGTAGCGGGACAGCTAATGAAAAACTGTTTTTT. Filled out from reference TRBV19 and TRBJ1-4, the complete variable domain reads DGGITQSPKYLFRKEGQNVTLSCEQNLNHDAMYWYRQDPGQGLRLIYYSQIVNDFQKGDIAEGYSVSREKKESFPLTVTSAQKNPTAFYLCASSGTANEKLFFGSGTQLSVL.

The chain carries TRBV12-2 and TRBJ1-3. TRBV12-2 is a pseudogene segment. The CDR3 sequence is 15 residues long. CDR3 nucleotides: TGTGCAAGTCGCTCCCCCGGGAGCTCTGGAAACACCATATATTTT. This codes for CASRSPGSSGNTIYF.

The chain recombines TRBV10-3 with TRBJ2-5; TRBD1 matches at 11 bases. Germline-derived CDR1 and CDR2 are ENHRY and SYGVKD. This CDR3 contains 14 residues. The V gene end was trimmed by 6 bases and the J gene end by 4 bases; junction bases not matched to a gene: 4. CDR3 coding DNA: TGTGCCATCAGCGCCGGGACAGGGGGAGAGACCCAGTACTTC. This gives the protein CAISAGTGGETQYF.

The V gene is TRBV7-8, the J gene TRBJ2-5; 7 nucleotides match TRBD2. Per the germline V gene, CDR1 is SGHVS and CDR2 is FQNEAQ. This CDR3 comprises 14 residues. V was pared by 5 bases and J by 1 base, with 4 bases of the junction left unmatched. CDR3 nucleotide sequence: TGTGCCAGCAGCCATAGCGGGCCCCAAGAGACCCAGTACTTC. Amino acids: CASSHSGPQETQYF.

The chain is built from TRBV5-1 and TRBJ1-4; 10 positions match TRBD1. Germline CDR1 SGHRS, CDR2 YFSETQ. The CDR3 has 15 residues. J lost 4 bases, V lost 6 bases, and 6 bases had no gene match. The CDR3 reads CASTWGDRGNEKLFF. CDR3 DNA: TGCGCCAGCACCTGGGGGGACAGGGGTAATGAAAAACTGTTTTTT. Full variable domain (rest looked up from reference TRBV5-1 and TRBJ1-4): KAGVTQTPRYLIKTRGQQVTLSCSPISGHRSVSWYQQTPGQGLQFLFEYFSETQRNKGNFPGRFSGRQFSNSRSEMNVSTLELGDSALYLCASTWGDRGNEKLFFGSGTQLSVL.

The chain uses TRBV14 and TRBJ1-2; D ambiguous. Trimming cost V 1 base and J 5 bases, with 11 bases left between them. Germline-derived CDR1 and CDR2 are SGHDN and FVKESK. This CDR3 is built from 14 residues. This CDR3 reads CASSQVQIGYGYTF. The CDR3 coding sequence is TGTGCCAGCAGCCAAGTCCAGATTGGGTATGGCTACACCTTC.

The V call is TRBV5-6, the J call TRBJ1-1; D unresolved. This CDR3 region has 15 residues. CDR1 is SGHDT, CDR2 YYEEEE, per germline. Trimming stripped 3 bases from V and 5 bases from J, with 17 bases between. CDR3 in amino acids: CASSWRRPGGTEAFF. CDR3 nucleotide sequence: TGTGCCAGCAGCTGGCGCAGGCCCGGTGGTACTGAAGCTTTCTTT.

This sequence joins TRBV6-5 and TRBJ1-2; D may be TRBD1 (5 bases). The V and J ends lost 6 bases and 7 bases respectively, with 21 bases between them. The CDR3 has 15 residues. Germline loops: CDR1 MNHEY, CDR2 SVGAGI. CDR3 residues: CASSPRDRGVGGYTF. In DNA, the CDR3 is TGTGCCAGCAGCCCCCGGGACCGCGGGGTTGGTGGCTACACCTTC.

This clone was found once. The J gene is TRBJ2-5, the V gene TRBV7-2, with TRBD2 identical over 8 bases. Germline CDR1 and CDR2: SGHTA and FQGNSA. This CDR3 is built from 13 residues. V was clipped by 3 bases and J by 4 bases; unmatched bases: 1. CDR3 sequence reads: CASSFGRVETQYF. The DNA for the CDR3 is TGTGCCAGCAGCTTCGGGAGGGTAGAGACCCAGTACTTC.

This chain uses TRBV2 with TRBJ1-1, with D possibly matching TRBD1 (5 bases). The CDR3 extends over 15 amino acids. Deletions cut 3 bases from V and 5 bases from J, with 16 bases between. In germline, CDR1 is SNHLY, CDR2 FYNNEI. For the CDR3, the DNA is TGTGCCAGCAGTGACCCAGGGTTCATTGGAACTGAAGCTTTCTTT. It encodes CASSDPGFIGTEAFF. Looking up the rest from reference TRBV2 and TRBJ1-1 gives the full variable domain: EPEVTQTPSHQVTQMGQEVILRCVPISNHLYFYWYRQILGQKVEFLVSFYNNEISEKSEIFDDQFSVERPDGSNFTLKIRSTKLEDSAMYFCASSDPGFIGTEAFFGQGTRLTVV.